This TCR beta chain was sequenced for a study of vaccination effects on CD4 cells after COVID-19. ViraFEST assay sequencing came after antigen-specific CD4+ T cells were expanded with viral peptide pools. Following 10 days of culture, CD4+ T cells were isolated. Previously uninfected by SARS-CoV-2, the vaccine recipients also showed negative nucleocapsid antibodies. Profiling relied on immunoSEQ multiplex PCR, and the TCRdb table lists in-frame clones only, not all of them. The sample includes 37,000 or so clones, less than 70% of them seen just once. This clone showed up just a few times. No antigen is known for it. The TCR comes from a human donor who received a COVID-19 vaccine. The material was CD4+ T cells from PBMCs cultured with HCoV-OC43 spike peptides, obtained before COVID-19 vaccination. Subset in this sample: HCoV-OC43 spike overlapping peptide pool stimulation.

The CDR3 DNA is TGTGCCAGCAGCTTAGATCAGGGCGGGAGTCAAACCCGGACAGCTGAGCAGTTCTTC. Its translation is CASSLDQGGSQTRTAEQFF. V and J are TRBV11-3 and TRBJ2-1; a possible D gene is TRBD2 (7 bases). V was trimmed by 0 bases and J by 9 bases, leaving 27 bases between them. Germline assignment: CDR1 SGHNT and CDR2 YENEEA. The CDR3 has 19 residues.